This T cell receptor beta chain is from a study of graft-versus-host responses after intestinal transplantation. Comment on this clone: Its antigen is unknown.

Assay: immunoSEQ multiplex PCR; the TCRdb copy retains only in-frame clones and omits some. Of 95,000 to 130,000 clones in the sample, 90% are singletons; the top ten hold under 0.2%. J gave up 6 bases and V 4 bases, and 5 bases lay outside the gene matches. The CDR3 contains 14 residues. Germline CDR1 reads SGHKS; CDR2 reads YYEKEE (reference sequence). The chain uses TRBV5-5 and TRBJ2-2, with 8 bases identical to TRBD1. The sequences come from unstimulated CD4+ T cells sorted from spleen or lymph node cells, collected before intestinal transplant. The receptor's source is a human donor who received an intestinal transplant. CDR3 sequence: CASSLRTGPGELFF. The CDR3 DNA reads TGTGCCAGCAGCCTCAGGACAGGGCCCGGGGAGCTGTTTTTT.